What follows describes a single T cell receptor (beta chain). The sample originates from a study of blood T cell repertoires in COVID-19. Overall study: The United States, Italy and Spain were the sources of the acute and convalescent COVID-19 samples. PBMCs, B-cell-depleted T cells, or T cells were the source of the cDNA or gDNA that made up the material.

There are 15 residues in the CDR3. The germline CDR1 and CDR2 sequences are SGHNT and YENEEA. The V and J ends lost 5 bases and 4 bases respectively, with 14 bases between them. Repertoires were generated with immunoSEQ multiplex PCR, while TCRdb's copy carries only in-frame clones and drops some. The table has about 76,000 clones, 88% seen once; the top ten hold 5.8%. The sequencing sample was made of peripheral blood. The genes are TRBV11-3 and TRBJ2-2; possible D gene TRBD2, 6 bases. This receptor was obtained from a man over 45 with active COVID-19. CDR3 sequence reads: CASSAGLAPTGELFF. In DNA, the CDR3 is TGTGCCAGCAGCGCTGGTCTAGCGCCCACCGGGGAGCTGTTTTTT. Drawing the rest from reference TRBV11-3 and TRBJ2-2, the complete variable domain is EAGVVQSPRYKIIEKKQPVAFWCNPISGHNTLYWYLQNLGQGPELLIRYENEEAVDDSQLPKDRFSAERLKGVDSTLKIQPAELGDSAVYLCASSAGLAPTGELFFGEGSRLTVL.